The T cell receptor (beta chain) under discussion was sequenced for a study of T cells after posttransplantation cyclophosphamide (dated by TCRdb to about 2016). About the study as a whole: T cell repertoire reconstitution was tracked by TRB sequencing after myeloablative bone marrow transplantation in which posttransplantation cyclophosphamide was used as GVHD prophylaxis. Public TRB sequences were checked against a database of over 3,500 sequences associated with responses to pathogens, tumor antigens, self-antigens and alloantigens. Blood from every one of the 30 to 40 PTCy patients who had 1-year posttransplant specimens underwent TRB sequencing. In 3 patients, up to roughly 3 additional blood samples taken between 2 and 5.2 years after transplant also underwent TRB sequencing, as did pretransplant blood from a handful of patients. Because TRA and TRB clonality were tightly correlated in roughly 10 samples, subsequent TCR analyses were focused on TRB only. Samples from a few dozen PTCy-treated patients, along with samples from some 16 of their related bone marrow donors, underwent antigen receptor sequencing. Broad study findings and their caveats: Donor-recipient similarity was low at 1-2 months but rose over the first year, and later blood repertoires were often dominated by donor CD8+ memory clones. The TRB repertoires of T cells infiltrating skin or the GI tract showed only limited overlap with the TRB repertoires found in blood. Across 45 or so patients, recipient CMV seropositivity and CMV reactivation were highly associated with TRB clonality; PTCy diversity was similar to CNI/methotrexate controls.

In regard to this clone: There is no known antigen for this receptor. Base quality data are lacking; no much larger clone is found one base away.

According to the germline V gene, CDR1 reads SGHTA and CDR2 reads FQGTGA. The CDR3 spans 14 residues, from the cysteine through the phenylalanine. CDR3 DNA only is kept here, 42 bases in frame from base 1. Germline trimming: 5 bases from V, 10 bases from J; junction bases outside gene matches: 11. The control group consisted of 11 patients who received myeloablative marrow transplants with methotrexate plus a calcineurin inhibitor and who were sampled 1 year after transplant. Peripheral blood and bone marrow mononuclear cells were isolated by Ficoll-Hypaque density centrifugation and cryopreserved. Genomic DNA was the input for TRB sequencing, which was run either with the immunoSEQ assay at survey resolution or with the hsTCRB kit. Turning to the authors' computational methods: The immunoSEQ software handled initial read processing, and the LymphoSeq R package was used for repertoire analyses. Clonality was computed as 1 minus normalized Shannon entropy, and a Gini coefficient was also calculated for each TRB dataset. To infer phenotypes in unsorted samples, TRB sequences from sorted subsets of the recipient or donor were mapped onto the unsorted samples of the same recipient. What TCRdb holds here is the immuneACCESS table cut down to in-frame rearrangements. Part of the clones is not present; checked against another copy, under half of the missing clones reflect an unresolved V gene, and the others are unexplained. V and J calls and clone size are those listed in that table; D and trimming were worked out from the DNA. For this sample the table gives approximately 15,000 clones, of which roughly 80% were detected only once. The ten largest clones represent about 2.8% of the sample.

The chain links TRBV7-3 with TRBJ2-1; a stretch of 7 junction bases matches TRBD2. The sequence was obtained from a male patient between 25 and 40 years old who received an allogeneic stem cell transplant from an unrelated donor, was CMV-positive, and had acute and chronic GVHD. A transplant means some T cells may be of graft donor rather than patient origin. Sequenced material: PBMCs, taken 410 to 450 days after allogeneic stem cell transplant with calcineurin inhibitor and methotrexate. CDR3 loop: CASSPQPSGNEQFF. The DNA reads TGTGCCAGCAGCCCTCAACCCAGCGGGAACGAGCAGTTCTTC. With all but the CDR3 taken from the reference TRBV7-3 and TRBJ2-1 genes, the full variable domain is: GAGVSQTPSNKVTEKGKYVELRCDPISGHTALYWYRQSLGQGPEFLIYFQGTGAADDSGLPNDRFFAVRPEGSVSTLKIQRTERGDSAVYLCASSPQPSGNEQFFGPGTRLTVL.